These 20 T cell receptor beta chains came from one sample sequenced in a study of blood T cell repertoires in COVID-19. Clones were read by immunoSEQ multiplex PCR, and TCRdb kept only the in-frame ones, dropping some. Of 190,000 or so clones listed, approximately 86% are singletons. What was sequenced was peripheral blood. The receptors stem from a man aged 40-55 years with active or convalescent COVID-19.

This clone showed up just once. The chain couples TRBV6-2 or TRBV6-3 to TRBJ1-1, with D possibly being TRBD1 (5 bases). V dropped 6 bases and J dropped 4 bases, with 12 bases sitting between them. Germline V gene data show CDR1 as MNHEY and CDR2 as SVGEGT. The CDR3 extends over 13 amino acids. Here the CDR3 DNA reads TGTGCCAGCAGCCAAGGGGTGAGCACTGAAGCTTTCTTT. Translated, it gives CASSQGVSTEAFF.

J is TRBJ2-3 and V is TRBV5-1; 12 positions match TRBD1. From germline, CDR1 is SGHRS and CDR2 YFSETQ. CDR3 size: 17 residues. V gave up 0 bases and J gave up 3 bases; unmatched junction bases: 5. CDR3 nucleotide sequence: TGCGCCAGCAGCTTGGGGGGACAGGGGGCGCGGACAGATACGCAGTATTTT. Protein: CASSLGGQGARTDTQYF.

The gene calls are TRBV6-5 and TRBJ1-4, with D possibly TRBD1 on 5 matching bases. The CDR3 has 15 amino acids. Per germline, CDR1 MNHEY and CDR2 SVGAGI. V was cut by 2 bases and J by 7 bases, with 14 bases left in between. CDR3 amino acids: CASSYEETGFEKLFF. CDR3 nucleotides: TGTGCCAGCAGTTACGAAGAAACAGGCTTTGAAAAACTGTTTTTT.

Here the CDR3 DNA reads TGTGCCAGCAGCCAAGTCCCCCTAGCGGCCTCCACAGATACGCAGTATTTT. This encodes CASSQVPLAASTDTQYF. The rearrangement joins TRBV3-1 (or the pseudogene TRBV3-2) to TRBJ2-3; TRBD2 matches 7 bases. Germline loops: CDR1 LGHDT, CDR2 YNNKEL (reference sequence). CDR3 length: 17 residues. The V gene end was trimmed by 1 base and the J gene end by 2 bases; junction bases not matched to a gene: 9.

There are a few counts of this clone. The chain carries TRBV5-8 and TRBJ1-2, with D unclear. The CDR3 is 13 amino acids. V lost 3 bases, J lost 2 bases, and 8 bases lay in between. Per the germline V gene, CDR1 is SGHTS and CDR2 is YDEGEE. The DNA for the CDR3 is TGTGCCAGCAGCTCGCGGAGGAACTATGGCTACACCTTC. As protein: CASSSRRNYGYTF.

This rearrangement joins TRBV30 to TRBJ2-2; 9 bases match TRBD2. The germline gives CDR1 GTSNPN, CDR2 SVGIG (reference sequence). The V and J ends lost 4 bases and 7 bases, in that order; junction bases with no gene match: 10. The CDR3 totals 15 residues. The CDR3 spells CAWKTRGGAVGELFF. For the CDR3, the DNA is TGTGCCTGGAAAACCCGCGGGGGGGCGGTCGGGGAGCTGTTTTTT.

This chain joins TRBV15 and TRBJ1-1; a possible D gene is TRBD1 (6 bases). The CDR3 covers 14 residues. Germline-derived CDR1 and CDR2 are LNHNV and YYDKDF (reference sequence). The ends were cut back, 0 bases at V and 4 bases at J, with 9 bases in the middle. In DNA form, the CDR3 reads TGTGCCACCAGCAGAGATTGGGGGCCCACTGAAGCTTTCTTT. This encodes CATSRDWGPTEAFF.

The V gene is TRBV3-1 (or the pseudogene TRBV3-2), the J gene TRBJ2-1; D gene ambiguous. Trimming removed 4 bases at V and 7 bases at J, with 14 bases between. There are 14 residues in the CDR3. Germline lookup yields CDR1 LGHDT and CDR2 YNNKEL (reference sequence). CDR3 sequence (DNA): TGTGCCAGCAGCCCCTCCGGGTTGGCTAATGAGCAGTTCTTC. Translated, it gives CASSPSGLANEQFF.

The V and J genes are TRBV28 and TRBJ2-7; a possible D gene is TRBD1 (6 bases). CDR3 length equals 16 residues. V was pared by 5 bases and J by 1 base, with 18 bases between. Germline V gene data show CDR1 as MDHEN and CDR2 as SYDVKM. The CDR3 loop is CASSEGWGPGSYEQYF. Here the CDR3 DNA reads TGTGCCAGCAGTGAGGGGTGGGGGCCCGGATCCTACGAGCAGTACTTC.

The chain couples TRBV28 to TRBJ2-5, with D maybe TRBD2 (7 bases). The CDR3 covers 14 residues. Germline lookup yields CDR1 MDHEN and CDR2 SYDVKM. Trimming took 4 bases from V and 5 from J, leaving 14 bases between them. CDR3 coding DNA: TGTGCCAGCAGTTGGGGGGGGGCGCGGGAGACCCAGTACTTC. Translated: CASSWGGARETQYF.

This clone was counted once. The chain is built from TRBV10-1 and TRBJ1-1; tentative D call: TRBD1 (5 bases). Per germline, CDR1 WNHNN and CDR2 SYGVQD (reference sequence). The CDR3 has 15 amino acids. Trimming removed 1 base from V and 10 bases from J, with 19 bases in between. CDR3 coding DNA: TGCGCCAGCAGTGAGTGGAGGGACCCGACGTCCGGAGCTTTCTTT. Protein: CASSEWRDPTSGAFF.

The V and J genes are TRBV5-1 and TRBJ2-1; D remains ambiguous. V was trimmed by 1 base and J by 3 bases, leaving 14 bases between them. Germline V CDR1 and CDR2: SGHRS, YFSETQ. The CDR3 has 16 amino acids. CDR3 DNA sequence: TGCGCCAGCAGCTTGCCGGGTCTGACCGACTACAATGAGCAGTTCTTC. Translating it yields CASSLPGLTDYNEQFF.

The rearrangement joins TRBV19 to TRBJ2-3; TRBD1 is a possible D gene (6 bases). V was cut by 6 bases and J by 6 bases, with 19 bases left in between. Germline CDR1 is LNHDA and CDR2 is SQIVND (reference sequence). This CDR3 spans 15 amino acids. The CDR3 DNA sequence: TGTGCCAGTAGCTCAGGGGCAGGGGCCGGGGATACGCAGTATTTT. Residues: CASSSGAGAGDTQYF. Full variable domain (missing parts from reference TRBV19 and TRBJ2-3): DGGITQSPKYLFRKEGQNVTLSCEQNLNHDAMYWYRQDPGQGLRLIYYSQIVNDFQKGDIAEGYSVSREKKESFPLTVTSAQKNPTAFYLCASSSGAGAGDTQYFGPGTRLTVL.

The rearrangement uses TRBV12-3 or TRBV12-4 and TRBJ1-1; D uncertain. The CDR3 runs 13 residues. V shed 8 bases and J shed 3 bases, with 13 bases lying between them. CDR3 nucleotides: TGTGCCAGCTCCCGGATGGGAGACACTGAAGCTTTCTTT. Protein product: CASSRMGDTEAFF.

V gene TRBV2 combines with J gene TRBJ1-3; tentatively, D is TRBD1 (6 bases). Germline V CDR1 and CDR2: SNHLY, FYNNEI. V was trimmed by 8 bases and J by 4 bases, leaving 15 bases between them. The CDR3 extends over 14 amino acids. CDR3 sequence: CASSERQGGNTIYF. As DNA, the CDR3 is TGTGCCAGCTCAGAAAGGCAGGGGGGAAACACCATATATTTT.

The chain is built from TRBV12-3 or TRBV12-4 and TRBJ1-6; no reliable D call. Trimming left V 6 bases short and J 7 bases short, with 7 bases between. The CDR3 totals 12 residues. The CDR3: CASRQPNSPLHF. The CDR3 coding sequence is TGTGCCAGCAGACAGCCCAATTCACCCCTCCACTTT.

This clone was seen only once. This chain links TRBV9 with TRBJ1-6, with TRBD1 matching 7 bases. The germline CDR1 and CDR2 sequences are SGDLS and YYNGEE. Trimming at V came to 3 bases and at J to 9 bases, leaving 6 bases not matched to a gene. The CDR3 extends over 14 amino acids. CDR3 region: CASSERGRGSPLHF. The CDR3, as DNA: TGTGCCAGCAGCGAGAGGGGGCGTGGTTCACCCCTCCACTTT.

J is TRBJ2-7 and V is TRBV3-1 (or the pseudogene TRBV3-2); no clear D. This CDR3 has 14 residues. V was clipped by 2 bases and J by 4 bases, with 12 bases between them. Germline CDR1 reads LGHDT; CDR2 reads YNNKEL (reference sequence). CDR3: CASSQIERQYEQYF. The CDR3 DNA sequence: TGTGCCAGCAGCCAAATCGAGCGTCAGTACGAGCAGTACTTC.

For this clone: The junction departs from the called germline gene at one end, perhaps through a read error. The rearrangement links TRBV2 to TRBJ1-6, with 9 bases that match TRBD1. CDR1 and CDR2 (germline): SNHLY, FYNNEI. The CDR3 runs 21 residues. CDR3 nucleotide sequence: TGTGCCAGCACTGAAATTAGATCCGGGACAGGGAGGTACTCCTATAATTCACCCCTCCACTTT. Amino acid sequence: CASTEIRSGTGRYSYNSPLHF.

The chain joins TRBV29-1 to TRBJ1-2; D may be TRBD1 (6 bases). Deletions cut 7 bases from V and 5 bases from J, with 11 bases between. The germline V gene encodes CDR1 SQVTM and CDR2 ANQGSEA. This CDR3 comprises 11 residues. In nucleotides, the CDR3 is TGCAGCGCACAACAGGGTTATGGCTACACCTTC. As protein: CSAQQGYGYTF. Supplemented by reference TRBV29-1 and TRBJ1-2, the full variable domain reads SAVISQKPSRDICQRGTSLTIQCQVDSQVTMMFWYRQQPGQSLTLIATANQGSEATYESGFVIDKFPISRPNLTFSTLTVSNMSPEDSSIYLCSAQQGYGYTFGSGTRLTVV.